These 19 T cell receptor beta chains came from one sample sequenced in a study of OX40 agonist ivuxolimab in advanced cancers. Library generation was performed with the immunoSEQ multiplex PCR assay. Held by TCRdb, this immuneACCESS table contains in-frame sequences only and omits some clones. Under half of the omission traces to an unresolved V gene where checked; the cause of the rest is unknown. Present in this sample are more than 15,000 clones, approximately 82% of which were seen just once. The top ten constitute 2% to 2.5% of the sample. This sample comprised CD4+ or CD8+ T cells sorted from blood, obtained in a trial of the OX40 agonist ivuxolimab. The receptor source for this set is an adult with an advanced solid tumor such as melanoma, head and neck, liver or kidney cancer.

This clone was seen a single time. The V gene is TRBV11-2, the J gene TRBJ2-5; the D is unclear. This CDR3 region has 13 residues. Per germline, CDR1 SGHAT and CDR2 FQNNGV. Trimming removed 5 bases from V and 2 bases from J, with 9 bases in between. The CDR3 sequence: CASSRGSQETQYF. DNA for the CDR3: TGTGCCAGCAGCCGCGGTTCTCAAGAGACCCAGTACTTC.

This clone was detected only once. The chain couples TRBV2 to TRBJ2-3; 7 bases match TRBD2. The V segment lost 4 bases and the J segment 2 bases; nucleotides outside the gene matches: 15. In germline, CDR1 is SNHLY, CDR2 FYNNEI. The CDR3 loop spans 18 amino acids. The CDR3: CASSGWGLLAGFTDTQYF. The CDR3 coding sequence is TGTGCCAGCAGTGGGTGGGGTTTGTTAGCGGGCTTCACAGATACGCAGTATTTT.

The chain couples TRBV11-1 to TRBJ1-2; maybe TRBD1 (5 bases). CDR1 and CDR2 from the germline V gene are SGHAT and FQDESV (reference sequence). The CDR3 is 15 residues long. Deletions cut 1 base from V and 7 bases from J, with 16 bases between. The CDR3 DNA sequence: TGTGCCAGCAGCTTAGAACTCCGAGGGGATTTTGGCTACACCTTC. It yields the protein CASSLELRGDFGYTF.

Here the CDR3 reads CASSQSHTEAFF. The DNA of the CDR3 is TGCGCCAGCAGCCAATCGCACACTGAAGCTTTCTTT. The chain employs TRBV4-1 and TRBJ1-1, with D unresolved. Germline V lookup: CDR1 MGHRA, CDR2 YSYEKL. V was pared by 2 bases and J by 3 bases, with 4 bases between. The CDR3 sequence is 12 residues long.

This chain connects TRBV7-3 to TRBJ2-7; weak D call: TRBD2 (6 bases). The CDR3 is 13 residues long. Per germline, CDR1 SGHTA and CDR2 FQGTGA. Trimming took 3 bases from V and 5 from J, leaving 11 bases between them. CDR3 loop: CASSLTRTHEQYF. DNA of the CDR3: TGTGCCAGCAGCTTGACTAGGACCCACGAGCAGTACTTC.

The V call is TRBV5-1, the J call TRBJ1-2; D is ambiguous. The CDR3 sequence is 13 residues long. V lost 4 bases and J lost 4, with 11 bases in between. Germline assignment: CDR1 SGHRS and CDR2 YFSETQ. In nucleotides, the CDR3 is TGCGCCAGCAGCCCCTCTATGTCCTATGGCTACACCTTC. Protein product: CASSPSMSYGYTF.

This chain's CDR3 is CASRRVIDSPLHF. Here the CDR3 DNA reads TGTGCCAGCAGACGGGTCATAGATTCACCCCTCCACTTT. The V call is TRBV6-1, the J call TRBJ1-6; D is uncertain. Germline CDR1 and CDR2: MNHNS and SASEGT. V was cut by 6 bases and J by 8 bases, with 11 bases left in between. The CDR3 length is 13 residues.

This rearrangement joins TRBV5-1 to TRBJ2-2; 7 positions match TRBD1. After removal of 4 bases from V and 5 bases from J, the junction contained 8 bases not matched to a gene. The CDR3 consists of 15 residues. In germline, CDR1 is SGHRS, CDR2 YFSETQ. Here the CDR3 reads CASSPTGPLTGELFF. The CDR3 coding sequence is TGCGCCAGCAGCCCGACAGGGCCGTTAACCGGGGAGCTGTTTTTT.

This clone has a single count. The chain employs TRBV2 and TRBJ1-3, with TRBD1 as a possible D gene (5 bases). Germline lookup yields CDR1 SNHLY and CDR2 FYNNEI. CDR3 size: 16 residues. Trimming removed 1 base from V and 4 bases from J, with 14 bases in between. The CDR3 sequence is CASSEESGGRGNTIYF. CDR3 DNA: TGTGCCAGCAGTGAAGAAAGTGGGGGACGAGGAAACACCATATATTTT. Full variable domain (missing parts from reference TRBV2 and TRBJ1-3): EPEVTQTPSHQVTQMGQEVILRCVPISNHLYFYWYRQILGQKVEFLVSFYNNEISEKSEIFDDQFSVERPDGSNFTLKIRSTKLEDSAMYFCASSEESGGRGNTIYFGEGSWLTVV.

To note about this clone: Mismatch with germline at one junction end may stem from a read error. The V call is TRBV2, the J call TRBJ1-2; D is unresolved. The CDR3 totals 13 residues. CDR1 SNHLY and CDR2 FYNNEI come from the germline V gene. CDR3 nucleotide sequence: TGTGCCAGCAGAGTTGACGCCGGTTATGACTACACCTTC. Its protein is CASRVDAGYDYTF. The whole variable domain, filled in from reference TRBV2 and TRBJ1-2, reads EPEVTQTPSHQVTQMGQEVILRCVPISNHLYFYWYRQILGQKVEFLVSFYNNEISEKSEIFDDQFSVERPDGSNFTLKIRSTKLEDSAMYFCASRVDAGYDYTFGSGTRLTVV.

The chain employs TRBV16 and TRBJ2-4; possible D gene TRBD2, 6 bases. The germline V gene has CDR1 KGHSY and CDR2 FQNENV. CDR3 length equals 15 residues. Trimming pared 3 bases from V and 1 base from J, leaving 10 bases between. CDR3 in DNA: TGTGCCAGCAGCCAGTCCGGAGGGGCCAAAAACATTCAGTACTTC. It encodes CASSQSGGAKNIQYF.

The rearrangement joins TRBV9 to TRBJ2-5, with 7 bases aligning to TRBD2. The ends lost 4 bases at V and 5 bases at J; junction bases unmatched: 5. The CDR3 has 13 amino acids. Germline CDR1 reads SGDLS; CDR2 reads YYNGEE. CDR3 amino acids: CASSPGGWETQYF. The DNA for the CDR3 is TGTGCCAGCAGCCCGGGAGGATGGGAGACCCAGTACTTC.

The chain links TRBV9 to TRBJ1-4; D gene unclear. This CDR3 spans 15 amino acids. CDR1 is SGDLS, CDR2 YYNGEE, per germline. The V end lost 1 base, the J end lost 3 bases, and 10 bases lay between the germline ends. CDR3 in DNA: TGTGCCAGCAGCGTAAACGAGCACTCTAATGAAAAACTGTTTTTT. Translated, it gives CASSVNEHSNEKLFF.

The chain's CDR3 is CASSLRWTGYSNQPQHF. CDR3 nucleotide sequence: TGTGCCAGCAGTTTAAGGTGGACAGGTTATAGCAATCAGCCCCAGCATTTT. This chain joins TRBV27 and TRBJ1-5, with TRBD1 identical over 7 bases. CDR3 length equals 17 residues. From germline, CDR1 is MNHEY and CDR2 SMNVEV (reference sequence). J was trimmed by 0 bases and V by 2 bases; bases with no gene match: 7.

This chain uses TRBV10-1 with TRBJ1-2; 10 bases agree with TRBD1. The CDR3 covers 16 residues. Germline trimming cut 2 bases from V and 4 bases from J; bases unmatched to any gene: 7. Germline CDR1 and CDR2: WNHNN and SYGVQD (reference sequence). CDR3 DNA sequence: TGCGCCAGCAGTGAGACTCGGGACAGGGGAGCCTATGGCTACACCTTC. It translates to CASSETRDRGAYGYTF.

V gene TRBV7-6 combines with J gene TRBJ2-7; D possibly corresponds to TRBD2 (6 bases). Germline V gene lookup returns CDR1 SGHVS and CDR2 FNYEAQ. V was cut by 2 bases and J by 4 bases, with 18 bases left in between. The CDR3 is 16 residues long. The CDR3 DNA follows: TGTGCCAGCAGCTTAACCCAGGGCCCGGGGACTTACGAGCAGTACTTC. It encodes CASSLTQGPGTYEQYF.

The rearrangement uses TRBV11-2 and TRBJ2-5, with D hard to call. Germline lookup yields CDR1 SGHAT and CDR2 FQNNGV. Trimming shortened V by 5 bases and J by 5 bases, and 6 bases separated the two germline ends. This CDR3 is 11 amino acids long. As DNA, the CDR3 is TGTGCCAGCAGCGCGAGTGAGACCCAGTACTTC. Protein sequence: CASSASETQYF. Using reference TRBV11-2 and TRBJ2-5 for the parts outside the CDR3, the full variable domain is EAGVAQSPRYKIIEKRQSVAFWCNPISGHATLYWYQQILGQGPKLLIQFQNNGVVDDSQLPKDRFSAERLKGVDSTLKIQPAKLEDSAVYLCASSASETQYFGPGTRLLVL.

The rearrangement joins TRBV13 to TRBJ2-7, with TRBD1 as a possible D gene (5 bases). CDR1 is PRHDT and CDR2 is FYEKMQ in the germline V gene (reference sequence). Trimming removed 5 bases from V and 2 bases from J, with 13 bases in between. The CDR3 has 14 residues. For the CDR3, the DNA is TGTGCCAGCAGCAACGAAAGGGGCCCCTACGAGCAGTACTTC. Residues: CASSNERGPYEQYF.

A few counts support this clone. V is TRBV19 and J is TRBJ1-5; weak D call: TRBD1 (5 bases). Germline V lookup: CDR1 LNHDA, CDR2 SQIVND (reference sequence). Trimming left V 4 bases short and J 0 bases short, with 13 bases between. CDR3 length: 16 amino acids. The CDR3 reads CASSRSDGGSNQPQHF. CDR3 coding DNA: TGTGCCAGTAGTAGGTCAGATGGGGGTAGCAATCAGCCCCAGCATTTT.